This TCR beta chain was recovered during a study of shared clonotypes between healthy human individuals. The CDR3 has 13 residues. From germline, CDR1 is MNHEY and CDR2 SMNVEV (reference sequence). V was pared by 6 bases and J by 0 bases, with 9 bases between. Profiling relied on immunoSEQ multiplex PCR, and the TCRdb table lists in-frame clones only, not all of them. The table includes some 1 million clones, roughly 80% detected once. Source material: memory CD4+ T cells sorted from blood. Specified subset: CD45RA-negative fraction. This TCR came from a young man in good health. The chain is built from TRBV27 and TRBJ2-7, with a possible D match to TRBD1 (5 bases). The CDR3 region is CASSPDSSYEQYF. In DNA, the CDR3 is TGTGCCAGCAGCCCCGACAGCTCCTACGAGCAGTACTTC.